The present TCR beta chain was sequenced within a study of T cell repertoires in cytomegalovirus infection. Study in general: The public TCR beta signatures pointed to both CMV infection and matching HLA type.

With regard to this clonotype: The antigen is not known.

Germline-derived CDR1 and CDR2 are MDHEN and SYDVKM. There are 14 residues in the CDR3. V lost 2 bases and J lost 11; bases outside the gene matches: 4. Findings of the study overall: HLA-C-restricted CMV clonotypes gave the most frequent clonotype in two of eight donors. Totalled public TCR beta family frequency picked out people who carried CMV plus the relevant HLA.

TCRdb passed the reads through MiXCR, listing each CDR3 protein once. The sample comprises approximately 400,000 distinct CDR3 sequences, approximately 30% of which are singletons, and roughly an eighth rests with the top ten. This sequence originates from a human donor in good health (CMV status not recorded). Some clones in this sample may be carry-over from other donors' samples. Input material: PBMCs. The gene calls are TRBV28 and TRBJ1-6, with 9 nucleotides matching TRBD1. CDR3 nucleotide sequence: TGTGCCAGCAGTTTAACCCGGACAGGGGCACCCCTCCACTTT. It translates to CASSLTRTGAPLHF.